This T cell receptor (beta chain) was obtained from a study of CXCR3-negative and CXCR3-positive naive CD8 T cells. Via 5' RACE with UMI labels, TRB cDNA libraries were prepared. TCRdb derives one entry per CDR3 protein from the 5' RACE reads, leaving out DNA. This repertoire includes approximately 100,000 distinct CDR3 sequences. Study-level points and caveats: Similar TRBV-TRBJ usage characterized naive CXCR3-negative and CXCR3-positive cells; memory cells differed.

A note on this clonotype: Its antigen is currently unknown.

Germline-derived CDR1 and CDR2 are MNHEY and SVGEGT. This CDR3 is built from 15 residues. The V call is TRBV6-2 or TRBV6-3, the J call TRBJ2-5; TCRdb outputs TRBD1, but without DNA this stays unchecked. Sequenced sample: naive CXCR3- CD8+ T cells from blood. The sample's subset: CD45RO-CCR7+CD27+CD95- naive CD8+ T cells lacking CXCR3 (TNR3-). This TCR came from a human donor in good health. Some clones in this sample may be carry-over from other donors' samples. This CDR3 is CASSPSQTGGETQYF.